The 12 T cell receptor beta chains below were found in one sample sequenced in a study of blood T cell repertoires in COVID-19. Sequenced by immunoSEQ multiplex PCR; TCRdb stores in-frame clones only, minus some. Found here are about half a million clones, nearly 90% of them singletons; the top ten hold 0.8% to 0.9%. The sequenced material came from peripheral blood. These TCRs come from a man younger than 35 with COVID-19, enrolled during active disease.

The gene calls are TRBV7-9 and TRBJ1-4, with 7 bases identical to TRBD1. The CDR3 length is 16 residues. Germline V gene lookup returns CDR1 SEHNR and CDR2 FQNEAQ (reference sequence). V lost 2 bases, J lost 4 bases, and 7 bases stayed unmatched. Written as DNA, the CDR3 is TGTGCCAGCAGCTTAAGACAGGGTCTTTTTAATGAAAAACTGTTTTTT. Its protein is CASSLRQGLFNEKLFF. Variable domain in full (rest from reference TRBV7-9 and TRBJ1-4): DTGVSQNPRHKITKRGQNVTFRCDPISEHNRLYWYRQTLGQGPEFLTYFQNEAQLEKSRLLSDRFSAERPKGSFSTLEIQRTEQGDSAMYLCASSLRQGLFNEKLFFGSGTQLSVL.

V usage is TRBV15 and J usage is TRBJ1-2; 7 positions agree with TRBD1. V shed 0 bases, J shed 4 bases, and the junction held 11 bases outside the gene matches. The CDR3 loop spans 17 amino acids. Germline CDR1 LNHNV, CDR2 YYDKDF (reference sequence). CDR3 amino acids: CATSREIGTASAYGYTF. CDR3 bases: TGTGCCACCAGCAGAGAAATCGGGACAGCAAGCGCCTATGGCTACACCTTC.

The rearrangement joins TRBV5-4 to TRBJ2-7; perhaps TRBD2 as D (6 bases). CDR3 size: 14 residues. From germline, CDR1 is SGHNT and CDR2 YYREEE (reference sequence). Trimming left V 3 bases short and J 2 bases short, with 12 bases between. This CDR3 is CASSSGTAAYEQYF. CDR3 nucleotide sequence: TGTGCCAGCAGCTCCGGGACTGCAGCCTACGAGCAGTACTTC.

The rearrangement links TRBV27 to TRBJ2-7; D ambiguous. V lost 0 bases and J 3 bases, leaving 9 bases between the germline ends. The germline V gene has CDR1 MNHEY and CDR2 SMNVEV (reference sequence). The CDR3 runs to 14 residues. The CDR3 nucleotides are TGTGCCAGCAGTTTATCGACGGGTTACTACGAGCAGTACTTC. Translating it yields CASSLSTGYYEQYF.

V and J are TRBV11-3 and TRBJ1-1, with D unresolved. The CDR3 is 13 amino acids. Trimming cost V 5 bases and J 1 base, with 8 bases left between them. Per germline, CDR1 SGHNT and CDR2 YENEEA. The DNA for the CDR3 is TGTGCCAGCAGCCGCCTAGAGAACACTGAAGCTTTCTTT. Amino acid sequence: CASSRLENTEAFF.

J is TRBJ2-5 and V is TRBV5-4, with a tentative D call TRBD1 (5 bases). Looked up from germline, CDR1 is SGHNT and CDR2 is YYREEE (reference sequence). Trimming left V 1 base short and J 5 bases short, with 15 bases between. CDR3 length: 15 residues. The CDR3 DNA reads TGTGCCAGCAGCTTGCCGGCAGGGTCGGTGGAGACCCAGTACTTC. Translated, it gives CASSLPAGSVETQYF.

The V call is TRBV7-3, the J call TRBJ1-5; D uncertain. This CDR3 comprises 13 residues. Per the germline V gene, CDR1 is SGHTA and CDR2 is FQGTGA. Deletions cut 2 bases from V and 7 bases from J, with 9 bases between. The CDR3, as DNA: TGTGCCAGCAGCTTATATGTGGGCCAGCCCCAGCATTTT. Encoded protein: CASSLYVGQPQHF.

The rearrangement uses TRBV6-2 or TRBV6-3 and TRBJ1-5; possible D gene TRBD1, 6 bases. This CDR3 comprises 14 residues. CDR1 is MNHEY, CDR2 SVGEGT, per germline. V dropped 3 bases and J dropped 2 bases, with 8 bases sitting between them. Here the CDR3 DNA reads TGTGCCAGCAGTTATCCAGGGGGCAATCAGCCCCAGCATTTT. Encoded protein: CASSYPGGNQPQHF.

The rearrangement uses TRBV23-1 and TRBJ1-4; 12 nucleotides line up with TRBD1. TRBV23-1 is an open reading frame whose function is uncertain. CDR3 length equals 16 residues. Trimming removed 9 bases from V and 5 bases from J; junction bases left unmatched: 10. The CDR3 region has the DNA TGCGCCAGGACGGGACAGGGGGCCTGGCTGAATGAAAAACTGTTTTTT. This sequence encodes CARTGQGAWLNEKLFF.

The genes are TRBV19 and TRBJ1-5; maybe TRBD1 (5 bases). CDR1 is LNHDA, CDR2 SQIVND, per germline (reference sequence). V dropped 3 bases and J dropped 0 bases, with 12 bases sitting between them. CDR3 length equals 16 residues. CDR3 coding DNA: TGTGCCAGTAGTATTCGACAGCCTTATAGCAATCAGCCCCAGCATTTT. This codes for CASSIRQPYSNQPQHF.

The genes are TRBV5-1 and TRBJ2-2; 15 bases fit TRBD2. Germline V gene sequence: CDR1 SGHRS, CDR2 YFSETQ. V was pared by 4 bases and J by 8 bases, with 6 bases of the junction left unmatched. This CDR3 spans 16 amino acids. CDR3 region: CASSPGLAGGPGELFF. DNA for the CDR3: TGCGCCAGCAGCCCCGGACTAGCGGGGGGGCCAGGGGAGCTGTTTTTT.

This clone was observed once. This chain joins TRBV11-2 and TRBJ1-6; 7 positions agree with TRBD1. Germline trimming cut 2 bases from V and 14 bases from J; bases unmatched to any gene: 9. Germline V gene sequence: CDR1 SGHAT, CDR2 FQNNGV. This CDR3 has 14 residues. As DNA, the CDR3 is TGTGCCAGCAGCTTACGACAGGGTAATTCGGCCCTCCACTTT. It is translated as CASSLRQGNSALHF.